Listed below are T cell receptor beta chains from one sample, sequenced in a study of vaccination and CD4 T cells after COVID-19. These receptors' targets are unknown. From the PCR reads, TCRdb called clonotypes with MiXCR, one entry per CDR3 protein. Here the sample spans approximately 11,000 distinct CDR3 sequences, around 67% being singletons. Sequenced sample: CD4+ T cells from blood, cultured in vitro. The receptors were gathered from a human donor who had recovered from COVID-19. Each CDR3 is given with its conserved first and last residue. A D gene is named only where the DNA matches it firmly. Not every row has a clone size; where given, it reads once, few, many or a size class.

- - TRBJ2-1 TRBV5-5 TGTGCCAGCAGCTTGCCGCCGACTAGAGATGATGAGCAGTTCTTC CASSLPPTRDDEQFF
TRBD1 - TRBJ1-1 TRBV30 TGTGCCTGGAGCTTACAGGGGGGCACTGAAGCTTTCTTT CAWSLQGGTEAFF
- few TRBJ2-1 TRBV20-1 TGCAGTGCTATGGCGGACAGCCTCCTCAATGAGCAGTTCTTC CSAMADSLLNEQFF
- - TRBJ2-7 TRBV12-3/TRBV12-4 TGTGCCAGCAGGAGGGGTCTATACGAGCAGTACTTC CASRRGLYEQYF
- few TRBJ1-5 TRBV27 TGTGCCAGCAGTTACGGGTGGGGGGGGCGAAGTCAGCCCCAGCATTTT CASSYGWGGRSQPQHF
- - TRBJ2-7 TRBV28 TGTGCCAGCAGTTCGCCATGGGGGACGGTCCCCGAGCAGTACTTC CASSSPWGTVPEQYF
TRBD2 - TRBJ2-3 TRBV7-2 TGTGCCAGCAGCCCCCGAGCGGGGGGCACAGATACGCAGTATTTT CASSPRAGGTDTQYF
- - TRBJ1-2 TRBV7-8 TGTGCCAGCAGCCTACTAGCGAACAGGGATGGCTACACCTTC CASSLLANRDGYTF
- - TRBJ1-1 TRBV6-1 TGTGCCAGCACCTCAAACAGGGCGACTGAAGCTTTCTTT CASTSNRATEAFF
- - TRBJ2-5 TRBV7-7 TGTGCTAGCAGCCCAGGGACCAGGAATACCCAGTACTTC CASSPGTRNTQYF
- - TRBJ1-1 TRBV20-1 TGCAGTGCTAGTTACCCCACAGGCCTTGGGCCGTCGAACACTGAAGCTTTCTTT CSASYPTGLGPSNTEAFF
TRBD2 once TRBJ2-3 TRBV6-1 TGTGCCAGCAGTAAGACTAGCGGGAGGGCCGGGGCAGATACGCAGTATTTT CASSKTSGRAGADTQYF
- - TRBJ1-1 TRBV19 TGTGCCAGTAGCCCCCAGGGGAACACTGAAGCTTTCTTT CASSPQGNTEAFF
- - TRBJ2-7 TRBV7-9 TGTGCCAGCAGCAAAGATCCCTCAATTGGCGAGCAGTACTTC CASSKDPSIGEQYF
TRBD2 - TRBJ2-3 TRBV6-1 TGTGCCAGCACCCTACGGGGCGGGAGCCCGGGTGGTACGCAGTATTTT CASTLRGGSPGGTQYF
- - TRBJ1-2 TRBV27 TGTGCCAGCAGACTGGATTTTTATGGCTACACCTTC CASRLDFYGYTF
- - TRBJ1-6 TRBV27 TGTGCCAGCAGCCAAGGTGGCTTTTATGGTTCACCCCTCCACTTT CASSQGGFYGSPLHF
TRBD2 - TRBJ2-5 TRBV7-2 TGTGCCAGCAGACTCTCCGGGACTAGTGGGACCCAGTACTTC CASRLSGTSGTQYF
- medium-sized TRBJ2-7 TRBV20-1 TGCAGTGCTAGTGGGTACGAGCAGTACTTC CSASGYEQYF
- - TRBJ1-5 TRBV20-1 TGCAGTGCTAGAGGGGGGCAGACCAGCAATCAGCCCCAGCATTTT CSARGGQTSNQPQHF
TRBD1 - TRBJ1-1 TRBV6-1 TGTGCCAGCAGGGGGACAGGGTGGATGACTGAAGCTTTCTTT CASRGTGWMTEAFF
- - TRBJ1-1 TRBV18 TGTGCCAGCTCACCACTCGGGGGTAGGGGAACTGAAGCTTTCTTT CASSPLGGRGTEAFF
TRBD1 - TRBJ1-1 TRBV6-2/TRBV6-3 TGTGCCAGCAAAGATCCGGGACAGGGCAGTGTGGACACTGAAGCTTTCTTT CASKDPGQGSVDTEAFF
- - TRBJ1-2 TRBV7-2 TGTGCCAGCAGCTCCCCTCCAGGTGTCTATGGCTACACCTTC CASSSPPGVYGYTF
TRBD2 once TRBJ2-5 TRBV6-2/TRBV6-3 TGTGCCAGCGCTAGCGGATCAACCCAGTACTTC CASASGSTQYF
- - TRBJ2-7 TRBV27 TGTGCCAGCAGTCCCCGAGGGGGGACCCCGTACTTC CASSPRGGTPYF
TRBD2 large TRBJ2-7 TRBV20-1 TGCAGTGCTAGGGGACTAGCTATCCACGAGCAGTACTTC CSARGLAIHEQYF
TRBD2 - TRBJ2-5 TRBV24-1 TGTGCCACCACCTCCGTGGGACTAGCGTTGCTTGAGACCCAGTACTTC CATTSVGLALLETQYF
TRBD1 - TRBJ1-1 TRBV20-1 TGCAGGCCAGGGGGAAGGAGGACTGAAGCTTTCTTT CRPGGRRTEAFF
- - TRBJ1-6 TRBV28 TGTGCCAGCAGTTTATCAGGGAAGCCCCTCAATTCACCCCTCCACTTT CASSLSGKPLNSPLHF
- - TRBJ2-7 TRBV9 TGTGCCAGCAGCAGGGCGGGGGAGCAGTACTTC CASSRAGEQYF
- - TRBJ1-5 TRBV19 TGTGCCAGTAGTATGGGGAGCAATCAGCCCCAGCATTTT CASSMGSNQPQHF
TRBD1 - TRBJ2-2 TRBV28 TGTGCCAGCACAGACAGGGGGAGCCCCGGGGAGCTGTTTTTT CASTDRGSPGELFF
- - TRBJ1-1 TRBV20-1 TGCAGTGCTAGGGTTAACACTGAAGCTTTCTTT CSARVNTEAFF
TRBD1 - TRBJ2-7 TRBV18 TGTGCCAGCTCACCACGTGGGGACAGGGGTATTTACGAGCAGTACTTC CASSPRGDRGIYEQYF
- few TRBJ1-2 TRBV15 TGTGCCACCAGCAGAGATATCGGGGGAGTCTACACCTTC CATSRDIGGVYTF